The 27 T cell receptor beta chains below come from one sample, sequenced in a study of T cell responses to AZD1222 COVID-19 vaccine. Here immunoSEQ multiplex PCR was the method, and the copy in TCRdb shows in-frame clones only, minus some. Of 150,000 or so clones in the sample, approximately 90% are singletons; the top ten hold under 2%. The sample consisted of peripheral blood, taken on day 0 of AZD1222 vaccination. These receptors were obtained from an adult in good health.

CDR3 residues: CASSHPAADNYGYTF. In DNA, the CDR3 is TGCGCCAGCAGCCACCCTGCGGCAGATAACTATGGCTACACCTTC. The J gene is TRBJ1-2, the V gene TRBV4-3, with no clear D. The CDR3 is 15 amino acids. Germline values: CDR1 LGHNA, CDR2 YSLEER. Trimming cost V 3 bases and J 1 base, with 12 bases left between them.

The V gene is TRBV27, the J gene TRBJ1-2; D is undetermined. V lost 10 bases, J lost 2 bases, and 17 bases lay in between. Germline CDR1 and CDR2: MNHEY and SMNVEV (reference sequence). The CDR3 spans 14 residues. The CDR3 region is CATSWGDGNYGYTF. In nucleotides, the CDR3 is TGTGCCACCTCTTGGGGAGACGGGAACTATGGCTACACCTTC.

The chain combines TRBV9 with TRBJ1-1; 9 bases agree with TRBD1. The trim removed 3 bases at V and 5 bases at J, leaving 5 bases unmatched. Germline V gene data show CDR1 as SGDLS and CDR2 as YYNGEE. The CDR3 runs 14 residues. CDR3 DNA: TGTGCCAGCAGCGCTACGACAGGGGGGACTGAAGCTTTCTTT. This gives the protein CASSATTGGTEAFF.

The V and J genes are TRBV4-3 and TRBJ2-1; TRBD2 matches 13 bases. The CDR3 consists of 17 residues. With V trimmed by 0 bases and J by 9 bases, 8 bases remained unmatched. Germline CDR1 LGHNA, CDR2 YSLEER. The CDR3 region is CASSQEATSGGAVEQFF. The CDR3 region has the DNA TGCGCCAGCAGCCAAGAGGCCACTAGCGGGGGGGCGGTTGAGCAGTTCTTC.

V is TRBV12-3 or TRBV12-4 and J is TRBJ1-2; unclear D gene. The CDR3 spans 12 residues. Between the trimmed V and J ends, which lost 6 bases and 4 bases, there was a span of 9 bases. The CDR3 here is CASSRAGYGYTF. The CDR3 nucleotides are TGTGCCAGCAGCCGGGCGGGCTATGGCTACACCTTC.

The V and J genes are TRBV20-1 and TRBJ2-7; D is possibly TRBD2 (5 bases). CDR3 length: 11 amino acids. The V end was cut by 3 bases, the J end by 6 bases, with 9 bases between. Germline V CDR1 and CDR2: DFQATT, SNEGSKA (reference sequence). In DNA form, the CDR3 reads TGCAGTGCTAGCGGGGTGGGCGAGCAGTACTTC. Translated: CSASGVGEQYF.

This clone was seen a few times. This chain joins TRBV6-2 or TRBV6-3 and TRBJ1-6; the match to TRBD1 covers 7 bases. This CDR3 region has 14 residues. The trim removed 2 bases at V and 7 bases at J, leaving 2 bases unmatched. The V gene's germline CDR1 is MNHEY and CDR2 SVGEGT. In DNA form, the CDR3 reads TGTGCCAGCAGTTACGGCAGGGGGAATTCACCCCTCCACTTT. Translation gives CASSYGRGNSPLHF.

This chain's CDR3 is CASSKGTSGGRTTDTQYF. The CDR3 DNA is TGCGCCAGCAGCAAAGGGACTAGCGGGGGACGAACCACAGATACGCAGTATTTT. This chain joins TRBV5-1 and TRBJ2-3; 14 bases map to TRBD2. Losses at the gene ends were 4 bases for V and 2 bases for J; bases not matched to a gene: 9. Germline-derived CDR1 and CDR2 are SGHRS and YFSETQ. The CDR3 length is 18 residues. Together with reference TRBV5-1 and TRBJ2-3, the CDR3 gives the full variable domain: KAGVTQTPRYLIKTRGQQVTLSCSPISGHRSVSWYQQTPGQGLQFLFEYFSETQRNKGNFPGRFSGRQFSNSRSEMNVSTLELGDSALYLCASSKGTSGGRTTDTQYFGPGTRLTVL.

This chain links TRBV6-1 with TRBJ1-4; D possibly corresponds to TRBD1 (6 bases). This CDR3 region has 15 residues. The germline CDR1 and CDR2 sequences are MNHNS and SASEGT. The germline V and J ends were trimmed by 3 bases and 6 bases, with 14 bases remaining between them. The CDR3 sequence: CASSDVGRGYEKLFF. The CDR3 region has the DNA TGTGCCAGCAGTGACGTAGGCAGGGGTTATGAAAAACTGTTTTTT.

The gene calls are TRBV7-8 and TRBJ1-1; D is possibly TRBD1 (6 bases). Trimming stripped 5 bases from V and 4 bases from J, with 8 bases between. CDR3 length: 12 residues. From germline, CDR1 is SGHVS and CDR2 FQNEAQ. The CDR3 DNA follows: TGTGCCAGCAGCCGCAGGGGCACTGAAGCTTTCTTT. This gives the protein CASSRRGTEAFF.

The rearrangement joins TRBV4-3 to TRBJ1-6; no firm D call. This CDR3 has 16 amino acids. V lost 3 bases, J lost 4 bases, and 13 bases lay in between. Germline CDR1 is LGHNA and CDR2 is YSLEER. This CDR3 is CASSQTPQTYNSPLHF. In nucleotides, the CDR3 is TGCGCCAGCAGCCAGACCCCGCAGACATATAATTCACCCCTCCACTTT.

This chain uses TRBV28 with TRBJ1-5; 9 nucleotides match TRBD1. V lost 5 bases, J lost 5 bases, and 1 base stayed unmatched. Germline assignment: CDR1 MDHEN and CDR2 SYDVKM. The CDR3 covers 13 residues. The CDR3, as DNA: TGTGCCAGCAGTAACAGGGGGCATCAGCCCCAGCATTTT. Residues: CASSNRGHQPQHF.

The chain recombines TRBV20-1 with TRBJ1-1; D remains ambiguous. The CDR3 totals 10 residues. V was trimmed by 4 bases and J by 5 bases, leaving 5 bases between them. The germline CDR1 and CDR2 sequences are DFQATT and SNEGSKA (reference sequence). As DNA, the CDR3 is TGCAGTGCTATACTTACTGAAGCTTTCTTT. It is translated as CSAILTEAFF.

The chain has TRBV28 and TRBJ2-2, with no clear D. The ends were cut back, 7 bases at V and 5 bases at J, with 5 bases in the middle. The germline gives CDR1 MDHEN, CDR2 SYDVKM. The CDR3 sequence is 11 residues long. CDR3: CASIGTGELFF. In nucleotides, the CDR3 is TGTGCCAGCATAGGAACCGGGGAGCTGTTTTTT.

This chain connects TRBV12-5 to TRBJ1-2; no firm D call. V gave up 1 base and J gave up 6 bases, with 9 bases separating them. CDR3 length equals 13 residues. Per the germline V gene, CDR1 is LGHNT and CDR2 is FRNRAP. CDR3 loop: CASGLGLPDGYTF. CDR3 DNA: TGTGCTAGTGGTTTGGGGTTACCGGATGGCTACACCTTC.

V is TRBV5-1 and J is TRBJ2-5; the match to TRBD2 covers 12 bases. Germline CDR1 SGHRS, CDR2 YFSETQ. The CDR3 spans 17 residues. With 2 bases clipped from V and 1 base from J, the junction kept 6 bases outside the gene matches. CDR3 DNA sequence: TGCGCCAGCAGCTTTCGCACACTAGCGGGGGGCCAAGAGACCCAGTACTTC. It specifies CASSFRTLAGGQETQYF.

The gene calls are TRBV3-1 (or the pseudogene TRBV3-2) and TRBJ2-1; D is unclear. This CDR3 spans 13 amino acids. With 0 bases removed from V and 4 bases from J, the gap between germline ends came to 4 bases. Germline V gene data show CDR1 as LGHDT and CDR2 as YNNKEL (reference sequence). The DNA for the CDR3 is TGTGCCAGCAGCCAAGACGGGTACAATGAGCAGTTCTTC. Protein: CASSQDGYNEQFF.

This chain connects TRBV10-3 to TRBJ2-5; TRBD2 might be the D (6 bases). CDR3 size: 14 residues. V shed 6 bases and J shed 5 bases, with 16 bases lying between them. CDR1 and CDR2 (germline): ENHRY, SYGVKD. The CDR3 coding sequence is TGTGCCATCAGCTCGACTAGGAGAATGGAGACCCAGTACTTC. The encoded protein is CAISSTRRMETQYF.

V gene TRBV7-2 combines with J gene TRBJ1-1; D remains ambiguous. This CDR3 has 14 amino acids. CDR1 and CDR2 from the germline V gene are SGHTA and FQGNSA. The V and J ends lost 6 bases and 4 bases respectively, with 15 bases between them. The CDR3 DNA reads TGTGCCAGCAGTTCAACCGGCTTCGGCACTGAAGCTTTCTTT. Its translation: CASSSTGFGTEAFF.

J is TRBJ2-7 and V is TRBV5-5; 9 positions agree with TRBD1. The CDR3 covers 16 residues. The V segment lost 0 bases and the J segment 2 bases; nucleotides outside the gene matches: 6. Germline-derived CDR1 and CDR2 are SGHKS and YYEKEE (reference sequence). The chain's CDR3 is CASSLGPGQGAYEQYF. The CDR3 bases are TGTGCCAGCAGCTTGGGGCCGGGACAGGGCGCCTACGAGCAGTACTTC. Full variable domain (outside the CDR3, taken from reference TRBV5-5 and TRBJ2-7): DAGVTQSPTHLIKTRGQQVTLRCSPISGHKSVSWYQQVLGQGPQFIFQYYEKEERGRGNFPDRFSARQFPNYSSELNVNALLLGDSALYLCASSLGPGQGAYEQYFGPGTRLTVT.

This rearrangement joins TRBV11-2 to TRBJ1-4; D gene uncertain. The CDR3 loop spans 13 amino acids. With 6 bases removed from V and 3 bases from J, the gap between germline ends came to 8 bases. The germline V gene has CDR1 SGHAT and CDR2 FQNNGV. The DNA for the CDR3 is TGTGCCAGCAGTTACCTTTCTAATGAAAAACTGTTTTTT. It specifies CASSYLSNEKLFF.

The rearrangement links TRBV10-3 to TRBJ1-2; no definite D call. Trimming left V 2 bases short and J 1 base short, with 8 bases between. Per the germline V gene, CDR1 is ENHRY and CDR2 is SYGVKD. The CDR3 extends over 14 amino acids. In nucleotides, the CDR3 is TGTGCCATCAGTGAGGGGATGATTAACTATGGCTACACCTTC. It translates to CAISEGMINYGYTF.

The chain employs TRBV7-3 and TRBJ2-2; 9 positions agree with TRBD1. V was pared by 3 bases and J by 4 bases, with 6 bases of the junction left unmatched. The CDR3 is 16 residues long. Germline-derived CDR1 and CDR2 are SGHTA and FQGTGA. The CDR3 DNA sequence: TGTGCCAGCAGCTTGGCCGGGACAGGGATCACCGGGGAGCTGTTTTTT. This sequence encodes CASSLAGTGITGELFF.

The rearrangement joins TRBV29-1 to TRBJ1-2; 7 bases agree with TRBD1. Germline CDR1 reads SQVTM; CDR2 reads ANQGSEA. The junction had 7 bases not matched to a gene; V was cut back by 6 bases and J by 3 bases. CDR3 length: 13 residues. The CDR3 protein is CSVGGGDDYGYTF. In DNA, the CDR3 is TGCAGCGTGGGAGGGGGCGACGACTATGGCTACACCTTC.

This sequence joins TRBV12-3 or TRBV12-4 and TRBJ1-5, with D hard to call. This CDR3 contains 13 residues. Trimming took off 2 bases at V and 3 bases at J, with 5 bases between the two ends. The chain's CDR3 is CASSLTFNQPQHF. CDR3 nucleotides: TGTGCCAGCAGTTTAACATTCAATCAGCCCCAGCATTTT.

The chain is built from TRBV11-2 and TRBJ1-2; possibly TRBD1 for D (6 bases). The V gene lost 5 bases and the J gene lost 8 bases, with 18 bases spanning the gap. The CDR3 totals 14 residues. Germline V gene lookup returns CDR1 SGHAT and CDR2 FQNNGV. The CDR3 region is CASSRGATNVGYTF. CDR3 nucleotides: TGTGCCAGCAGCCGGGGGGCCACCAACGTCGGCTACACCTTC.

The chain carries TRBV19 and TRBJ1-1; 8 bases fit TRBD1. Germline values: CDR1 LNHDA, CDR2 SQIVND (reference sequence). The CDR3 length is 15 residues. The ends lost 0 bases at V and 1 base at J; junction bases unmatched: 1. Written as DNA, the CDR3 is TGTGCCAGTAGTATAGACAGGGGGCCGAACACTGAAGCTTTCTTT. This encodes CASSIDRGPNTEAFF.